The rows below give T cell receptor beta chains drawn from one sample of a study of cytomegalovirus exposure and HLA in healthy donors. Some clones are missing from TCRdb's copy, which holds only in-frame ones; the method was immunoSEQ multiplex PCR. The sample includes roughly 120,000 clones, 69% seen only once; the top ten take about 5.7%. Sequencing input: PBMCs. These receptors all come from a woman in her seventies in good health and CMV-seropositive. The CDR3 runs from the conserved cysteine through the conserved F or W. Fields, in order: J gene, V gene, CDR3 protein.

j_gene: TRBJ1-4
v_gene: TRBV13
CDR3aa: CASSLGTGIGEKLFF

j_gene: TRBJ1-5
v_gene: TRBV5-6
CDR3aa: CASSAARLGQQPQHF

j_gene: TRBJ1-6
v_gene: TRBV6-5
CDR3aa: CASSYSANSPLHF

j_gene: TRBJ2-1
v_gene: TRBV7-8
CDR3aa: CASSSRTAYNEQFF

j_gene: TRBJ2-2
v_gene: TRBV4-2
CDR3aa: CASSLTSGGANNGELFF

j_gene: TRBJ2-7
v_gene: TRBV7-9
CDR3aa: CASSPTTTTYEQYF

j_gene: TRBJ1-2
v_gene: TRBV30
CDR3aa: CAWSGQNYGYTF

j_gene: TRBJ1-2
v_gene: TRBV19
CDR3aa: CASSISSLQGNYGYTF

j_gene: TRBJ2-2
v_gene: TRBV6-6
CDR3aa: CASSSFRTGLTGELFF

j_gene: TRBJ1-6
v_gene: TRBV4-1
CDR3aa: CASSQSLVRGPNSPLHF

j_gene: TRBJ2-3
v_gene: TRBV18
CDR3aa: CASSPPHGGVKDTQYF

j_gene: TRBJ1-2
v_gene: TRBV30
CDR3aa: CAWSSGGGYGYTF

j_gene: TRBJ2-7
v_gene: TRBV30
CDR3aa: CAWNSAGLLYEQYF

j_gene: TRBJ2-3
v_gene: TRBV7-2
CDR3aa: CASSSLGPTDTQYF

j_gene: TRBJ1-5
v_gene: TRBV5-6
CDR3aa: CASSFGTGNQPQHF

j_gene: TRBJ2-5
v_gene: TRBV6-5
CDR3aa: CASSSDGAEWTQYF

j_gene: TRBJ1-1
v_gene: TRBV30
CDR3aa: CAWGGQPNTEAFF

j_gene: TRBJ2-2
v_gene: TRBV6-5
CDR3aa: CASSYLAGSNTGELFF

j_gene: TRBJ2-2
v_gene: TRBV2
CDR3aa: CAARPGSGELFF

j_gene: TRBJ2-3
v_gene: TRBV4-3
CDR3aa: CASSPNRDYTSTDTQYF

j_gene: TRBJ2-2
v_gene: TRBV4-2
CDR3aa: CASNSGKDTGELFF

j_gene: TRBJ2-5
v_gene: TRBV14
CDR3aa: CASSPAASISQTQYF

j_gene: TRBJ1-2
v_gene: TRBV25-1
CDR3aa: CASSEAGRGYTF